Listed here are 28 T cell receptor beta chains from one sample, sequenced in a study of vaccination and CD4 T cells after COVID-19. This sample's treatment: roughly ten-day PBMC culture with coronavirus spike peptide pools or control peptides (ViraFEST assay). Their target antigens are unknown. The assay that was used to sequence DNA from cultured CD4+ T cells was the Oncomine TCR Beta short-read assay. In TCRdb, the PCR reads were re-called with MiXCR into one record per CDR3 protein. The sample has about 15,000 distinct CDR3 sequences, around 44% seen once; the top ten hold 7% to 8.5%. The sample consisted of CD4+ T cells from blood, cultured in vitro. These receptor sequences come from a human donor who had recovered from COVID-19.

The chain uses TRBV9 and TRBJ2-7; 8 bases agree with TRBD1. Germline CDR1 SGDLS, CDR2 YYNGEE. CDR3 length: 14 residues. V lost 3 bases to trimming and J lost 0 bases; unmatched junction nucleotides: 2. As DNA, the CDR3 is TGTGCCAGCAGCGGGACAGGGTTCTCCTACGAGCAGTACTTC. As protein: CASSGTGFSYEQYF. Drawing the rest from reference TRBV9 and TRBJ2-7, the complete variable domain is DSGVTQTPKHLITATGQRVTLRCSPRSGDLSVYWYQQSLDQGLQFLIQYYNGEERAKGNILERFSAQQFPDLHSELNLSSLELGDSALYFCASSGTGFSYEQYFGPGTRLTVT.

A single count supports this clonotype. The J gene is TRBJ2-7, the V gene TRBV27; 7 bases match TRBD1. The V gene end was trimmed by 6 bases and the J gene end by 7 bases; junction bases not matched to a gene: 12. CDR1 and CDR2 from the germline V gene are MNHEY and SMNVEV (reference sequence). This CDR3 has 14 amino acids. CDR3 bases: TGTGCCAGCAGCCCCGGGACAGTGCCCCGGGAGCAGTACTTC. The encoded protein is CASSPGTVPREQYF.

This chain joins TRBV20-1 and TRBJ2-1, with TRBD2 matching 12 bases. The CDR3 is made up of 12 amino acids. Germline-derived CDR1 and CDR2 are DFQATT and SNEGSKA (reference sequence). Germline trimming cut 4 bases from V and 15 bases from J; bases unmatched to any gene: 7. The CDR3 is CSAIASGRAAFF. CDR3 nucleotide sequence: TGCAGTGCTATTGCTAGCGGGAGGGCCGCGTTCTTC.

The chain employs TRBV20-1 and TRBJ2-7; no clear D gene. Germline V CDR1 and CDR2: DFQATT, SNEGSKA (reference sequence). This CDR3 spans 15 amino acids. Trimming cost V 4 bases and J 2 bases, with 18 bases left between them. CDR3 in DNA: TGCAGTGCTATTATGGCAGCGCAAGTAACCTACGAGCAGTACTTC. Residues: CSAIMAAQVTYEQYF.

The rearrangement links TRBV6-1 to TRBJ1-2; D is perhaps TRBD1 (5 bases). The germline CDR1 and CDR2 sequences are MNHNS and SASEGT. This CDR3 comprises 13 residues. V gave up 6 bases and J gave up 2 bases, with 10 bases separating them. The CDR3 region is CASRRGGNYGYTF. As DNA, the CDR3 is TGTGCCAGCAGAAGGGGCGGGAACTATGGCTACACCTTC.

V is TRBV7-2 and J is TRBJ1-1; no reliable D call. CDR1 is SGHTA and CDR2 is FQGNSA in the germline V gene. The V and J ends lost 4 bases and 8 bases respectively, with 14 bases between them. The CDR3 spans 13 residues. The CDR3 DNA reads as TGTGCCAGCAGCTCAAGGAAGGCGGCGGAAGCTTTCTTT. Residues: CASSSRKAAEAFF. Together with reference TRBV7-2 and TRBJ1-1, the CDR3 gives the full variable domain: GAGVSQSPSNKVTEKGKDVELRCDPISGHTALYWYRQSLGQGLEFLIYFQGNSAPDKSGLPSDRFSAERTGGSVSTLTIQRTQQEDSAVYLCASSSRKAAEAFFGQGTRLTVV.

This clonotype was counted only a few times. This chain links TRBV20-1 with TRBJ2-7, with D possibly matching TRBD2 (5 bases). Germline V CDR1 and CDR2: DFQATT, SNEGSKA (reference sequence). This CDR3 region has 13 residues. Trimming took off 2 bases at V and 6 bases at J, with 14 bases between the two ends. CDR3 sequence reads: CSARSGVKAEQYF. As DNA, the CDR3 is TGCAGTGCTAGATCCGGGGTGAAGGCCGAGCAGTACTTC.

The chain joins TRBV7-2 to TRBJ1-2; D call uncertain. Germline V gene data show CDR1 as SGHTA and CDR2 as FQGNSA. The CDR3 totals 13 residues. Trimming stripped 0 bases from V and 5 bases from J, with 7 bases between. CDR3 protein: CASSLALSYGYTF. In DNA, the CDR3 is TGTGCCAGCAGCTTAGCATTAAGTTATGGCTACACCTTC.

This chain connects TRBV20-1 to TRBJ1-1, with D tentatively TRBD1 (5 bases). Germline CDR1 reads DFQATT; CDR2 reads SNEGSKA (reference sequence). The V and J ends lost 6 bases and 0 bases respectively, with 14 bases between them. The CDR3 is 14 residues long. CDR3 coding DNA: TGCAGTGCAACAACAGGACGGGTGAACACTGAAGCTTTCTTT. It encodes CSATTGRVNTEAFF.

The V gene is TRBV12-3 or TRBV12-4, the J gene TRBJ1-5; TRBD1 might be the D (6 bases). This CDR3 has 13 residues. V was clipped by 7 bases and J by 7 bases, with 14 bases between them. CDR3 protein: CASMGGGVQPQHF. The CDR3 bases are TGTGCCAGCATGGGGGGGGGCGTACAGCCCCAGCATTTT.

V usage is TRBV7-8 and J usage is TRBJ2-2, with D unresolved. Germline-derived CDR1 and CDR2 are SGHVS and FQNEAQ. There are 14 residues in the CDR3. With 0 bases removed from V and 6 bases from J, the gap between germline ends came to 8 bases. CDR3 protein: CASSLAWFSGELFF. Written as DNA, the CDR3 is TGTGCCAGCAGCTTAGCTTGGTTCTCCGGGGAGCTGTTTTTT.

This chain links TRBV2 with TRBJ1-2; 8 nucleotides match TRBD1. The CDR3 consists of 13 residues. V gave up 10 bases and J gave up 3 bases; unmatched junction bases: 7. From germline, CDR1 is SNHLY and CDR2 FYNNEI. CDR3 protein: CANRVGQDYGYTF. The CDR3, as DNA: TGTGCCAACAGAGTGGGACAGGACTATGGCTACACCTTC.

The CDR3 sequence: CSARPSGRLSYNEQFF. The CDR3 coding sequence is TGCAGTGCTAGACCGAGCGGGAGGTTGTCCTACAATGAGCAGTTCTTC. This sequence joins TRBV20-1 and TRBJ2-1; 9 bases line up with TRBD2. The V gene's germline CDR1 is DFQATT and CDR2 SNEGSKA (reference sequence). CDR3 length equals 16 residues. V was clipped by 2 bases and J by 1 base; unmatched bases: 6.

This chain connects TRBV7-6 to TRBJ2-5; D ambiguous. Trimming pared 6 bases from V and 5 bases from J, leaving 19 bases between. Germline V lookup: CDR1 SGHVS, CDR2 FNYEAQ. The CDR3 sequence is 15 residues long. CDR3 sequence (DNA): TGTGCCAGCAGTCCCGTCCAACTCTCGACGGAGACCCAGTACTTC. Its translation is CASSPVQLSTETQYF.

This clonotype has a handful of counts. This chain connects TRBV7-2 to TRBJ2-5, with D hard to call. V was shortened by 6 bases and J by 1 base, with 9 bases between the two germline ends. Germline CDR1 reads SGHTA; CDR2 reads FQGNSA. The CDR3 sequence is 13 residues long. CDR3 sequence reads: CASRPAAQETQYF. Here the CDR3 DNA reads TGTGCCAGCAGGCCCGCAGCCCAAGAGACCCAGTACTTC. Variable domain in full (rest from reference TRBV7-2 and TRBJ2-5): GAGVSQSPSNKVTEKGKDVELRCDPISGHTALYWYRQSLGQGLEFLIYFQGNSAPDKSGLPSDRFSAERTGGSVSTLTIQRTQQEDSAVYLCASRPAAQETQYFGPGTRLLVL.

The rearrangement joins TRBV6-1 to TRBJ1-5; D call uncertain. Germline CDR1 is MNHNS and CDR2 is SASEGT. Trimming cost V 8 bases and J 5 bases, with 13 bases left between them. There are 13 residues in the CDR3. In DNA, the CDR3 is TGTGCCAGCTTAAGGGCCCCCTATCAGCCCCAGCATTTT. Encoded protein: CASLRAPYQPQHF.

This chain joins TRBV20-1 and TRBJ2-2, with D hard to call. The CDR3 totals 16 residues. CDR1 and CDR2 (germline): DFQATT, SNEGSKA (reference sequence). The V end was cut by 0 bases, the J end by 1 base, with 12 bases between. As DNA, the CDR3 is TGCAGTGCTAGAGATCGTAAGGGTTTGAACACCGGGGAGCTGTTTTTT. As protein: CSARDRKGLNTGELFF.

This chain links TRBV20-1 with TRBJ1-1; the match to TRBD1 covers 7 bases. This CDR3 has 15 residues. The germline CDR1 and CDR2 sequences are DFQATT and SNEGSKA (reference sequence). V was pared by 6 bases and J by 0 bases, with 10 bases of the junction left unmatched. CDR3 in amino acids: CSAVETGIMNTEAFF. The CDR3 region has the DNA TGCAGTGCGGTCGAGACAGGGATTATGAACACTGAAGCTTTCTTT.

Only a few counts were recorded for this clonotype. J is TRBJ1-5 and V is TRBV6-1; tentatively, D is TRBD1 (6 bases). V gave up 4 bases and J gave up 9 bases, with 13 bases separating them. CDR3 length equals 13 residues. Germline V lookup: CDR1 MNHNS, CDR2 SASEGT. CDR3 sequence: CASSGTGLRPQHF. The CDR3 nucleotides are TGTGCCAGCAGTGGAACAGGGTTACGGCCCCAGCATTTT.

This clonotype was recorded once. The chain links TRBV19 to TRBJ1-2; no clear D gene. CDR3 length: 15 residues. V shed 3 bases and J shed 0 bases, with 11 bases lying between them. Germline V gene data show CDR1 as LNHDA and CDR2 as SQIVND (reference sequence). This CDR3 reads CASSIMNLANYGYTF. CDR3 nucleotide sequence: TGTGCCAGTAGTATCATGAACCTAGCTAACTATGGCTACACCTTC. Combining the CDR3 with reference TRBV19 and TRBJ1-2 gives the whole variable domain DGGITQSPKYLFRKEGQNVTLSCEQNLNHDAMYWYRQDPGQGLRLIYYSQIVNDFQKGDIAEGYSVSREKKESFPLTVTSAQKNPTAFYLCASSIMNLANYGYTFGSGTRLTVV.

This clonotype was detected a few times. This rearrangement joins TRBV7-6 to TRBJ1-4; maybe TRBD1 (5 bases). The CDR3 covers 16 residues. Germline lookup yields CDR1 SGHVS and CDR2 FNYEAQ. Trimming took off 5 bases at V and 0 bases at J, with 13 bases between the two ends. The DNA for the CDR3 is TGTGCCAGCAGCCCTCTGGGGGGATCAACTAATGAAAAACTGTTTTTT. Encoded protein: CASSPLGGSTNEKLFF.

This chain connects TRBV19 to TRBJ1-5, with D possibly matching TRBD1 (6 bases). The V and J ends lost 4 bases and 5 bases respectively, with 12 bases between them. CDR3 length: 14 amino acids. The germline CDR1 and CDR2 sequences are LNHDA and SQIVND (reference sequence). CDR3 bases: TGTGCCAGTAGTAGATGGACAGAATATCAGCCCCAGCATTTT. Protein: CASSRWTEYQPQHF.

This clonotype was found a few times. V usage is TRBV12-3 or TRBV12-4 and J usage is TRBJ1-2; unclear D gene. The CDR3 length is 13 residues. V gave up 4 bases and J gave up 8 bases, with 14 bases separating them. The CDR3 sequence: CASSSAPEWGYTF. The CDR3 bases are TGTGCCAGCAGTTCAGCGCCGGAATGGGGCTACACCTTC.

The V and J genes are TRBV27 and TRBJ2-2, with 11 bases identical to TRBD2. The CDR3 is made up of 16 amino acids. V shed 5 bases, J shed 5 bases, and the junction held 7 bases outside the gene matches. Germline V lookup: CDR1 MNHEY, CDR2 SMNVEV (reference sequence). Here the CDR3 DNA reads TGTGCCAGCAGTATACGACTAGCGGGGAGGACCGGGGAGCTGTTTTTT. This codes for CASSIRLAGRTGELFF.

The DNA of the CDR3 is TGCGCCAGCAGCTTGGGGCCTTTGGGGAGCACTGAAGCTTTCTTT. It is translated as CASSLGPLGSTEAFF. The rearrangement links TRBV5-1 to TRBJ1-1; no clear D. Germline CDR1 and CDR2: SGHRS and YFSETQ. V was trimmed by 0 bases and J by 4 bases, leaving 13 bases between them. CDR3 length: 15 residues. The full variable domain, with the rest looked up from reference TRBV5-1 and TRBJ1-1, is KAGVTQTPRYLIKTRGQQVTLSCSPISGHRSVSWYQQTPGQGLQFLFEYFSETQRNKGNFPGRFSGRQFSNSRSEMNVSTLELGDSALYLCASSLGPLGSTEAFFGQGTRLTVV.

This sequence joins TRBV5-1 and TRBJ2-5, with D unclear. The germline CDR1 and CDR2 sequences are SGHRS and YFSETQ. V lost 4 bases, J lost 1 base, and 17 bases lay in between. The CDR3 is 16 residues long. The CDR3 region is CASSPGNSQSQETQYF. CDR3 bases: TGCGCCAGCAGCCCTGGGAACAGCCAGAGCCAAGAGACCCAGTACTTC. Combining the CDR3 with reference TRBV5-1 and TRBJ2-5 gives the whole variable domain KAGVTQTPRYLIKTRGQQVTLSCSPISGHRSVSWYQQTPGQGLQFLFEYFSETQRNKGNFPGRFSGRQFSNSRSEMNVSTLELGDSALYLCASSPGNSQSQETQYFGPGTRLLVL.

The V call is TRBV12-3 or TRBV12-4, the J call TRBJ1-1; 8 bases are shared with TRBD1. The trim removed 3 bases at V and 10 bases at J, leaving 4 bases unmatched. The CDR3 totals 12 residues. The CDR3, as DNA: TGTGCCAGCAGTTTCCCTGGACAGGGAGCTTTCTTT. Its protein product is CASSFPGQGAFF.

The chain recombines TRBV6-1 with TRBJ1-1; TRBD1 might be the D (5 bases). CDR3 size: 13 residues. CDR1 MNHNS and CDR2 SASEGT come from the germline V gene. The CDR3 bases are TGTGCTATTGCAGGGAATAGAAACACTGAAGCTTTCTTT. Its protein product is CAIAGNRNTEAFF.